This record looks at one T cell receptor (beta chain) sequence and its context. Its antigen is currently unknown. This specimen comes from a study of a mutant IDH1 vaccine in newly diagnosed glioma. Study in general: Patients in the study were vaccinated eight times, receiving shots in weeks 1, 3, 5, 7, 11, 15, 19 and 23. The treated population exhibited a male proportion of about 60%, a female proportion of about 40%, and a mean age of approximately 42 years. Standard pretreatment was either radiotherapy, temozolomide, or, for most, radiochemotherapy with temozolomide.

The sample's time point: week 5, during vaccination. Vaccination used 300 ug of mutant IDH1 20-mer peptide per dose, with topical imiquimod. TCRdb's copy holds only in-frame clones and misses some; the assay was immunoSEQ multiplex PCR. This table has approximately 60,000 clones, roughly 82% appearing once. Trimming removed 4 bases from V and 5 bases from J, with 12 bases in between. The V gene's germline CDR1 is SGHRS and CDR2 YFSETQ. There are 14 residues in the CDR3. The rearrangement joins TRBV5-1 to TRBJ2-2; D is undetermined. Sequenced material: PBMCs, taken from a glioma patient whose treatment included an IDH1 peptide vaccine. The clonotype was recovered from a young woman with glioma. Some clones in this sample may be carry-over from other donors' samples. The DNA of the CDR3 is TGCGCCAGCAGCCCATTTGGGGAAACCGGGGAGCTGTTTTTT. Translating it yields CASSPFGETGELFF.